The clone carrying this T cell receptor (beta chain) has just one count. The data originate from a study of T-cell reconstitution after alpha-beta-depleted transplantation in children. Germline CDR1 and CDR2: ENHRY and SYGVKD. The CDR3 runs 15 residues. The ends lost 7 bases at V and 1 base at J; junction bases unmatched: 5. Researchers prepared the TCRbeta library using unique molecular identifiers, the study reports. Each CDR3 protein is one row after TCRdb ran MiXCR on the PCR reads. The sample records around 240,000 distinct CDR3 sequences, 7.5% to 10% being singletons. The sample consisted of PBMCs from the stem cell graft donor, taken from the stem cell graft. The chain recombines TRBV10-3 with TRBJ2-2, with TRBD1 identical over 8 bases. The source of this sequence is a human donor who donated a stem cell graft to a child with SCID. CDR3 sequence reads: CAITGQGLNTGELFF. DNA for the CDR3: TGTGCCATCACCGGACAGGGCCTGAACACCGGGGAGCTGTTTTTT.